Given below is one TCR beta chain in context. This specimen belongs to a study of blood T cell repertoires in COVID-19. The overall study: COVID-19 samples, acute and convalescent, were from the United States, Italy and Spain. From T cells, B-cell-depleted T cells, or PBMCs came the material, which was cDNA or gDNA.

The assay was immunoSEQ multiplex PCR, and TCRdb's table has in-frame clones only and misses some. The sample carries some 390,000 clones, around 87% recorded once. Trimming cost V 2 bases and J 4 bases, with 9 bases left between them. Germline V gives CDR1 SGDLS, CDR2 YYNGEE. CDR3 length equals 13 residues. The sequenced sample consisted of peripheral blood. The chain is built from TRBV9 and TRBJ1-2; D not certain. This TCR came from a human donor in a cohort sampled during active COVID-19. The CDR3 here is CASSVGRAYGYTF. The CDR3 coding sequence is TGTGCCAGCAGCGTGGGCAGAGCCTATGGCTACACCTTC. Full variable domain (rest looked up from reference TRBV9 and TRBJ1-2): DSGVTQTPKHLITATGQRVTLRCSPRSGDLSVYWYQQSLDQGLQFLIQYYNGEERAKGNILERFSAQQFPDLHSELNLSSLELGDSALYFCASSVGRAYGYTFGSGTRLTVV.